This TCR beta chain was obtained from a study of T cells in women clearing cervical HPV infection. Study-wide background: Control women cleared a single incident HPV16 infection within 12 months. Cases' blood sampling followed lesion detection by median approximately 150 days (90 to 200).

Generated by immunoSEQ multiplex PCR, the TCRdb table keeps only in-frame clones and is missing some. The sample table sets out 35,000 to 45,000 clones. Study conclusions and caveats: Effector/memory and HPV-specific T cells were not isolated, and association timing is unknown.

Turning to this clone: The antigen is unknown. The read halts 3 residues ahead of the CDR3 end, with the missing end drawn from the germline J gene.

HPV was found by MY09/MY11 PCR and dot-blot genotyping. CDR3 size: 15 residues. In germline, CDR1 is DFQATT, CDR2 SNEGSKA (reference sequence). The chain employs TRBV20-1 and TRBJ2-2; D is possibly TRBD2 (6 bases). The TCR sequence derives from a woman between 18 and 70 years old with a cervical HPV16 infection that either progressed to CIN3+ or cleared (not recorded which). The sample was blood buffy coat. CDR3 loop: CSASAPGAGANVLFF. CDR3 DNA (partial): TGCAGTGCTAGTGCTCCGGGAGCTGGGGCCAACGTG.